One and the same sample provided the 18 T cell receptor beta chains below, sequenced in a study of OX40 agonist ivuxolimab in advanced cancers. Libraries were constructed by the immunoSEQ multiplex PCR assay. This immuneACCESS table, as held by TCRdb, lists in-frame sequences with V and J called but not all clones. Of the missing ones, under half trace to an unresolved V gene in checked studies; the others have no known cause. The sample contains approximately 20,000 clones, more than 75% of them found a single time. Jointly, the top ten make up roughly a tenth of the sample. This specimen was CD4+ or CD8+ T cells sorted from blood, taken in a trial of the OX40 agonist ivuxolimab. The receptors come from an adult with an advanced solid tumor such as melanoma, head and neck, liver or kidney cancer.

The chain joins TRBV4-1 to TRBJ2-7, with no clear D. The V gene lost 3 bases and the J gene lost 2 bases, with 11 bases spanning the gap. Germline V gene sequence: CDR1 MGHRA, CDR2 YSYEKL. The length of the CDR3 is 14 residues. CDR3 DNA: TGCGCCAGCAGCCAGCTGGACGGTGCCTACGAGCAGTACTTC. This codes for CASSQLDGAYEQYF.

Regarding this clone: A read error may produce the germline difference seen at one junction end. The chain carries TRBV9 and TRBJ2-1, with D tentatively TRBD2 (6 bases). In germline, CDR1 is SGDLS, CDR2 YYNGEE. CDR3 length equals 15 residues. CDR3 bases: TGTGCCAGCAGCCCGAGCGGGCCTTCCTCCAATGAGCAGTTCTTC. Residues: CASSPSGPSSNEQFF.

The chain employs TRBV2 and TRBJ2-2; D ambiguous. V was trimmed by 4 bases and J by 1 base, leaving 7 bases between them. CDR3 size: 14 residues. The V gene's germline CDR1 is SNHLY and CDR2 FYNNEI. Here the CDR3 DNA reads TGTGCCAGCAGTGGTGATGAGAACACCGGGGAGCTGTTTTTT. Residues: CASSGDENTGELFF.

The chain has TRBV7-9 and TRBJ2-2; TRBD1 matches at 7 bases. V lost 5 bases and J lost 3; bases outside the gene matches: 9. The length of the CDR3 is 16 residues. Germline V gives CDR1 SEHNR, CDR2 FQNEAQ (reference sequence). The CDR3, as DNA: TGTGCCAGCAGCCCCCTTCGGACAGGATACACCGGGGAGCTGTTTTTT. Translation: CASSPLRTGYTGELFF.

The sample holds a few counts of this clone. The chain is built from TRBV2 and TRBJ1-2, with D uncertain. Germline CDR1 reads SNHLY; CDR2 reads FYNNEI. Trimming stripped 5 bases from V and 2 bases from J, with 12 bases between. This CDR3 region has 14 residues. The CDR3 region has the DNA TGTGCCAGCAGTTATTCAAAGAACAACTATGGCTACACCTTC. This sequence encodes CASSYSKNNYGYTF.

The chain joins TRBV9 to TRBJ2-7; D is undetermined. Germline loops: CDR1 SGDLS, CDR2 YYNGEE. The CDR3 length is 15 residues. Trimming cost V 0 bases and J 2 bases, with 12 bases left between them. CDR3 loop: CASSVGTTAAYEQYF. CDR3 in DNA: TGTGCCAGCAGCGTAGGTACGACCGCCGCCTACGAGCAGTACTTC.

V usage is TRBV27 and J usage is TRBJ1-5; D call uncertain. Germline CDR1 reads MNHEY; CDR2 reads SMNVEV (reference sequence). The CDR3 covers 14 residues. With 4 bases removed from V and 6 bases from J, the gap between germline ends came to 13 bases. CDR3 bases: TGTGCCAGCAGTTGGTCGAGGGCGACTCAGCCCCAGCATTTT. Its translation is CASSWSRATQPQHF.

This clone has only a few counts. This chain's CDR3 is CASGETLNSPLHF. CDR3 DNA: TGTGCCAGCGGGGAGACACTGAATTCACCCCTCCACTTT. The chain carries TRBV7-6 and TRBJ1-6; the D is unclear. The CDR3 covers 13 residues. CDR1 SGHVS and CDR2 FNYEAQ come from the germline V gene. Deletions cut 8 bases from V and 7 bases from J, with 12 bases between. Full variable domain (rest looked up from reference TRBV7-6 and TRBJ1-6): GAGVSQSPRYKVTKRGQDVALRCDPISGHVSLYWYRQALGQGPEFLTYFNYEAQQDKSGLPNDRFSAERPEGSISTLTIQRTEQRDSAMYRCASGETLNSPLHFGNGTRLTVT.

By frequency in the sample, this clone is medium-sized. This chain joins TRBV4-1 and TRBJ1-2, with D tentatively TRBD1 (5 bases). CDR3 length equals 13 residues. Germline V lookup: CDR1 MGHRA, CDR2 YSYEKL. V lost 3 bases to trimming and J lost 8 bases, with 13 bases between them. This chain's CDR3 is CASSQGGRRGYTF. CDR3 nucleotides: TGCGCCAGCAGCCAGGGGGGAAGGCGAGGCTACACCTTC.

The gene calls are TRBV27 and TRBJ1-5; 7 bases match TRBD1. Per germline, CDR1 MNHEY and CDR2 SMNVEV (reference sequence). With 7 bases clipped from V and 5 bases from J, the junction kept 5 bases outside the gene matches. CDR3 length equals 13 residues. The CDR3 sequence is CASTQGTHQPQHF. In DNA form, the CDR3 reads TGTGCCAGCACACAGGGGACCCATCAGCCCCAGCATTTT.

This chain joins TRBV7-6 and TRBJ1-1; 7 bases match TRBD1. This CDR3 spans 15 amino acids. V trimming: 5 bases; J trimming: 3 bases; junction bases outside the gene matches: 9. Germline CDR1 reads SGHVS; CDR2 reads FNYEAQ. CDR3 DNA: TGTGCCAGCAGCCCCGGGACAGCCCTCCACACTGAAGCTTTCTTT. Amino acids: CASSPGTALHTEAFF.

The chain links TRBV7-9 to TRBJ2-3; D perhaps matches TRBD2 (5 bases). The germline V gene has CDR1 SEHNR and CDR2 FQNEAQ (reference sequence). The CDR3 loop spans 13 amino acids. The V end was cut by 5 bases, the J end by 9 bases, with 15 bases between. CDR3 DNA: TGTGCCAGCAGCCCAACTACTTCGGGAACGCAGTATTTT. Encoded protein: CASSPTTSGTQYF.

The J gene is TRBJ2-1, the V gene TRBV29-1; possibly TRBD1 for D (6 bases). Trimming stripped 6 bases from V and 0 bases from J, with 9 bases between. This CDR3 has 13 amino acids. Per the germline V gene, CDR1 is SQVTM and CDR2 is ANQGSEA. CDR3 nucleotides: TGCAGCGTCGTAGGGGGCTCCTACAATGAGCAGTTCTTC. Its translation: CSVVGGSYNEQFF.

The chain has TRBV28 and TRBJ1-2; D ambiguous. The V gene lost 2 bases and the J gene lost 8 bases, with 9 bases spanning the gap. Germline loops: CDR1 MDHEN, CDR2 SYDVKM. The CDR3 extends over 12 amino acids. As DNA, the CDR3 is TGTGCCAGCAGTTTAGGGTGGGAAGGCTACACCTTC. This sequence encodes CASSLGWEGYTF.

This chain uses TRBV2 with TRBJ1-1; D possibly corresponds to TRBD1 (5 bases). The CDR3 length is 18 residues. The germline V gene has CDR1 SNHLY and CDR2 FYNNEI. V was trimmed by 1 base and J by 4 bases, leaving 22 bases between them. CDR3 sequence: CASSEVPPTSTGGTEAFF. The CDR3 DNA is TGTGCCAGCAGTGAAGTACCACCGACCAGCACGGGGGGCACTGAAGCTTTCTTT.

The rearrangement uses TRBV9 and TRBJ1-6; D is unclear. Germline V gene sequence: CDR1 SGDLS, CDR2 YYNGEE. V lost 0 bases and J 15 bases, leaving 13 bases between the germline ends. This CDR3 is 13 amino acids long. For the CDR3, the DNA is TGTGCCAGCAGCGTAGGAACACATCCCTACCTCCACTTT. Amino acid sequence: CASSVGTHPYLHF.

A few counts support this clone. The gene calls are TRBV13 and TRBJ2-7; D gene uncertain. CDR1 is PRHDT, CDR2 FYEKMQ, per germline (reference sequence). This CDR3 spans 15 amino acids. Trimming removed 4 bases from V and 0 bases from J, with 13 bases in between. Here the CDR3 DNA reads TGTGCCAGCAGCTCCCTGGGATACAACTCCTACGAGCAGTACTTC. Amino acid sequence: CASSSLGYNSYEQYF.

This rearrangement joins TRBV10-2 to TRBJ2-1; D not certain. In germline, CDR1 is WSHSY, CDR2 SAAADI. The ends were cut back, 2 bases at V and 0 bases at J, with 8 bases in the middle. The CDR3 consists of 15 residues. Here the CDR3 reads CASSEEESSYNEQFF. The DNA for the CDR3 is TGCGCCAGCAGTGAGGAGGAAAGCTCCTACAATGAGCAGTTCTTC.